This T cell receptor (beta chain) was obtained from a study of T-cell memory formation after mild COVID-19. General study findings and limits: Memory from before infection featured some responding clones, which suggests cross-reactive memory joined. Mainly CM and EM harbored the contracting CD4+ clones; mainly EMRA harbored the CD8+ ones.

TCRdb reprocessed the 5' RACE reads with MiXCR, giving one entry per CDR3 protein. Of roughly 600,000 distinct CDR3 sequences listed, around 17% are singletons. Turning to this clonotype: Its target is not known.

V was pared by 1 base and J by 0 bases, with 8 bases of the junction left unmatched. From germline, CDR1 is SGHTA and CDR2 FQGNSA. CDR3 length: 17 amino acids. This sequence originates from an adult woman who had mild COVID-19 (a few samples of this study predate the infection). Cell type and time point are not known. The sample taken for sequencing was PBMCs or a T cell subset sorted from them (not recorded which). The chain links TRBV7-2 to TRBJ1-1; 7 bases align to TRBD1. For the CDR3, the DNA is TGTGCCAGCAGCTTAGACAGGGGAGGGCTCTTGAACACTGAAGCTTTCTTT. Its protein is CASSLDRGGLLNTEAFF.